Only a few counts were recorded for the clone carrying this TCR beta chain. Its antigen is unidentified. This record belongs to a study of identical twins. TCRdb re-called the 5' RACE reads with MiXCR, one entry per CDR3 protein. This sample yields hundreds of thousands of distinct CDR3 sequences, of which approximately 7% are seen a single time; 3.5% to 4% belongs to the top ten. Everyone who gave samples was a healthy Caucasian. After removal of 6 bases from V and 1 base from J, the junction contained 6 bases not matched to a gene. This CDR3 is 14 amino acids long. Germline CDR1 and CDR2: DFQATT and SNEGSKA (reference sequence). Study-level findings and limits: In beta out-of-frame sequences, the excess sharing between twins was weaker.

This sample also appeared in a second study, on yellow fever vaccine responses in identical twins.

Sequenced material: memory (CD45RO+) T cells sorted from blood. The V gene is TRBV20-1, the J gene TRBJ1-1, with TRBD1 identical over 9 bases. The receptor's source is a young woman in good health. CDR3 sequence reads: CSAIQGAENTEAFF. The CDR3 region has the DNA TGCAGTGCGATACAGGGGGCTGAGAACACTGAAGCTTTCTTT.